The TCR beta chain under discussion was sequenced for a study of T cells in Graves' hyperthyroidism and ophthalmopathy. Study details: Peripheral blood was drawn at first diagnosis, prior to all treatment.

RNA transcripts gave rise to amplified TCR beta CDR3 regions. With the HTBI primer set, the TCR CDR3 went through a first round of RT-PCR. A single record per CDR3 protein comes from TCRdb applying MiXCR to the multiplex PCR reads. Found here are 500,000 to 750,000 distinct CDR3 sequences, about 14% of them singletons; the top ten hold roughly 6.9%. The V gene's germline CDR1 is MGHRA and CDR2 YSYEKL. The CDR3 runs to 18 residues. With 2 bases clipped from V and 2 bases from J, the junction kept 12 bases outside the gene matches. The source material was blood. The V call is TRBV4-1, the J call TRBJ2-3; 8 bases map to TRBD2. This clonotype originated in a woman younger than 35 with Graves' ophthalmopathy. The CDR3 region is CASSQFGGEGLSTDTQYF. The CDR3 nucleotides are TGCGCCAGCAGCCAATTCGGGGGGGAGGGGTTGTCCACAGATACGCAGTATTTT.